Each of the 2 T cell receptor beta chains below was sequenced from the same sample in a study of cytomegalovirus exposure and HLA in healthy donors. Use of 60 Vbeta and 13 Jbeta primers characterized the PCR. Produced via immunoSEQ multiplex PCR; TCRdb's table is partial and in-frame only. The sample lists 93,000 or so clones; 60% to 85% were seen once. Sequenced input: PBMCs. These receptors were taken from a man between 45 and 60 years old in good health and CMV-seropositive.

This clone was counted only a few times. J is TRBJ1-1 and V is TRBV6-4, with no clear D. The CDR3 is 13 residues long. The V gene lost 7 bases and the J gene lost 0 bases, with 9 bases spanning the gap. The germline CDR1 and CDR2 sequences are MRHNA and SNTAGT. This chain's CDR3 is CASKQNLNTEAFF. In DNA form, the CDR3 reads TGTGCCAGCAAACAGAATTTGAACACTGAAGCTTTCTTT.

This chain links TRBV7-9 with TRBJ2-1; 8 bases map to TRBD1. This CDR3 is built from 14 residues. Germline lookup yields CDR1 SEHNR and CDR2 FQNEAQ (reference sequence). V was pared by 6 bases and J by 7 bases, with 8 bases of the junction left unmatched. For the CDR3, the DNA is TGTGCCAGCAGGGCTTCAGGGGGCGGGAATGAGCAGTTCTTC. Residues: CASRASGGGNEQFF.